Each of the 10 T cell receptor beta chains below was sequenced from the same sample in a study of T-cell memory formation after mild COVID-19. TCRdb ran MiXCR on the 5' RACE reads and lists one entry per CDR3 protein. The sample yields under 250,000 distinct CDR3 sequences, about 11% seen once. Sequenced input: PBMCs or a T cell subset sorted from them (not recorded which). The receptors shown here come from a man between 18 and 35 years old who had mild COVID-19 (a few samples of this study predate the infection). Cell type and time point are not known.

At least ten counts were recorded for this clonotype. The rearrangement joins TRBV2 to TRBJ2-5; TRBD1 might be the D (6 bases). V lost 6 bases and J 5 bases, leaving 10 bases between the germline ends. The CDR3 consists of 12 residues. CDR1 is SNHLY and CDR2 is FYNNEI in the germline V gene. The CDR3 is CASRTTGETQYF. The CDR3, as DNA: TGTGCCAGCAGGACCACAGGGGAGACCCAGTACTTC.

The table lists this clonotype with a few counts. The chain uses TRBV7-9 and TRBJ2-5; D possibly corresponds to TRBD2 (5 bases). The germline V and J ends were trimmed by 2 bases and 5 bases, with 15 bases remaining between them. From germline, CDR1 is SEHNR and CDR2 FQNEAQ (reference sequence). This CDR3 is built from 15 residues. The CDR3 DNA sequence: TGTGCCAGCAGCTTACGGGGTAACTCGGGGGAGACCCAGTACTTC. This translates into CASSLRGNSGETQYF.

The chain carries TRBV4-2 and TRBJ1-2, with D unresolved. The CDR3 has 21 residues. The V end was cut by 0 bases, the J end by 2 bases, with 28 bases between. CDR1 and CDR2 from the germline V gene are LGHNA and YNFKEQ. The CDR3 DNA sequence: TGTGCCAGCAGCCAAGAAGAGGTTTTGAGAGGTCAGGCCGTCGTCAACTATGGCTACACCTTC. It translates to CASSQEEVLRGQAVVNYGYTF.

This clonotype occurred many times. V usage is TRBV7-2 and J usage is TRBJ1-2; 8 bases agree with TRBD1. This CDR3 comprises 17 residues. Germline-derived CDR1 and CDR2 are SGHTA and FQGNSA. Trimming cost V 2 bases and J 5 bases; bases outside gene matches: 13. CDR3 DNA sequence: TGTGCCAGCAGCTTACGTACGGGACAGGAGGGAGTATATGGCTACACCTTC. Its protein is CASSLRTGQEGVYGYTF.

The gene calls are TRBV7-2 and TRBJ1-6; perhaps TRBD1 as D (5 bases). The ends were cut back, 1 base at V and 7 bases at J, with 8 bases in the middle. Germline V gene data show CDR1 as SGHTA and CDR2 as FQGNSA. The CDR3 consists of 14 residues. CDR3 in amino acids: CASSLVGVNSPLHF. The CDR3 nucleotides are TGTGCCAGCAGCTTAGTGGGGGTGAATTCACCCCTCCACTTT.

The genes are TRBV7-9 and TRBJ1-3; D is unclear. V was clipped by 3 bases and J by 0 bases, with 6 bases between them. Germline CDR1 reads SEHNR; CDR2 reads FQNEAQ (reference sequence). The CDR3 has 14 residues. The CDR3 sequence: CASSFPFSGNTIYF. CDR3 sequence (DNA): TGTGCCAGCAGCTTTCCCTTCTCTGGAAACACCATATATTTT.

The V and J genes are TRBV20-1 and TRBJ2-1; 9 bases fit TRBD2. The length of the CDR3 is 14 residues. V dropped 7 bases and J dropped 6; count of bases not matched to a gene: 10. Germline values: CDR1 DFQATT, CDR2 SNEGSKA (reference sequence). CDR3 DNA: TGCAGTGGTGGGGGGCTAGCGGGGATCAATGAGCAGTTCTTC. Translating it yields CSGGGLAGINEQFF.

The chain has TRBV7-2 and TRBJ1-2; 7 bases agree with TRBD1. CDR1 and CDR2 from the germline V gene are SGHTA and FQGNSA. The ends lost 4 bases at V and 6 bases at J; junction bases unmatched: 14. This CDR3 comprises 16 residues. CDR3 residues: CASSSPGTGDSHGYTF. As DNA, the CDR3 is TGTGCCAGCAGCTCACCCGGAACAGGGGACTCTCATGGCTACACCTTC.

The V call is TRBV5-1, the J call TRBJ1-1, with D unresolved. CDR3 length: 14 residues. V lost 4 bases to trimming and J lost 4 bases, with 14 bases between them. Germline assignment: CDR1 SGHRS and CDR2 YFSETQ. CDR3 region: CASSLVEGSTEAFF. DNA of the CDR3: TGCGCCAGCAGCCTCGTGGAGGGTAGCACTGAAGCTTTCTTT.

This clonotype was detected a few times. J is TRBJ1-1 and V is TRBV18; D unclear. The CDR3 extends over 14 amino acids. V lost 3 bases and J 0 bases, leaving 8 bases between the germline ends. Germline V gene lookup returns CDR1 KGHSH and CDR2 LQKENI. Here the CDR3 DNA reads TGTGCCAGCTCACCGGCTGAGGTGAACACTGAAGCTTTCTTT. Amino acids: CASSPAEVNTEAFF. Full variable domain (missing parts from reference TRBV18 and TRBJ1-1): NAGVMQNPRHLVRRRGQEARLRCSPMKGHSHVYWYRQLPEEGLKFMVYLQKENIIDESGMPKERFSAEFPKEGPSILRIQQVVRGDSAAYFCASSPAEVNTEAFFGQGTRLTVV.